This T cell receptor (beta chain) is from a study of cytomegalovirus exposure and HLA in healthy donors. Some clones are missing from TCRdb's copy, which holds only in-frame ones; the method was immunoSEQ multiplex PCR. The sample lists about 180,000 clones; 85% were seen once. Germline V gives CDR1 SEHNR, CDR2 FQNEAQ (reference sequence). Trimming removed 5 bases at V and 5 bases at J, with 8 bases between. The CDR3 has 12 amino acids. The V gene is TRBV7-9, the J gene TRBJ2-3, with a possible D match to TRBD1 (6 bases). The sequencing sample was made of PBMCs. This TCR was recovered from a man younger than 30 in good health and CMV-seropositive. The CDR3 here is CASSIQGDTQYF. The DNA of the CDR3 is TGTGCCAGCAGCATACAGGGAGATACGCAGTATTTT.